This TCR beta chain was captured by sequencing in a study of control samples from healthy donors and cancer patients. Sequencing was performed with immunoSEQ multiplex PCR; in TCRdb, only in-frame clones are kept and a portion is missing. Of around 94,000 clones in the sample, roughly 94% were seen once. Trimming shortened V by 3 bases and J by 0 bases, and 12 bases separated the two germline ends. The CDR3 loop spans 15 amino acids. The germline CDR1 and CDR2 sequences are SGDLS and YYNGEE. The chain has TRBV9 and TRBJ1-1; possible D gene TRBD1, 5 bases. The sample consisted of blood. This receptor was identified in a woman between 18 and 29 years old in good health. The CDR3 protein is CASSAPGGMNTEAFF. In nucleotides, the CDR3 is TGTGCCAGCAGCGCGCCCGGGGGAATGAACACTGAAGCTTTCTTT.